This TCR beta chain was obtained from a study of cytomegalovirus exposure and HLA in healthy donors. Study findings and constraints: Available immune exposure information was restricted to CMV serostatus only. When analyzed later, a missense DCLRE1C variant was found to be linked to TCR beta V- and J-gene trimming. The productive fraction for most TCR beta V segments was about 87% or about 30% in an earlier analysis.

Concerning this clone: As yet, its antigen is unknown.

V lost 10 bases to trimming and J lost 0 bases; unmatched junction nucleotides: 11. Germline V CDR1 and CDR2: MNHNY, SVGAGI (reference sequence). The CDR3 length is 15 residues. The PCR contained 60 Vbeta and 13 Jbeta primers. Data came from immunoSEQ multiplex PCR; TCRdb stores just in-frame clones and leaves some out. The sample yields about 150,000 clones, roughly 82% seen once. This TCR was sampled from a man aged 50-59 years in good health and CMV-seropositive. Sample: PBMCs. The chain couples TRBV6-6 to TRBJ1-1, with TRBD1 identical over 7 bases. CDR3 amino acids: CATAPGQRMNTEAFF. The CDR3 DNA reads TGTGCCACGGCGCCGGGACAGCGCATGAACACTGAAGCTTTCTTT.